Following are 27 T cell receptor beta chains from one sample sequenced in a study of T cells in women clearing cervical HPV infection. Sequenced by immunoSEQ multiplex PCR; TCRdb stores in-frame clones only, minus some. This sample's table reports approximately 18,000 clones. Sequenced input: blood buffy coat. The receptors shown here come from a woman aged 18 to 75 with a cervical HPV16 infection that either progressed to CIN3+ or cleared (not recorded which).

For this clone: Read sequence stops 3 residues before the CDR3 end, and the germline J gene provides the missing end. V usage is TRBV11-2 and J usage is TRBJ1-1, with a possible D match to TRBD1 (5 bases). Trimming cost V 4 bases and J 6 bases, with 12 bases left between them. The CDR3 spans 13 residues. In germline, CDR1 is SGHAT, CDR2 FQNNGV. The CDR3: CASSYTGNSEAFF. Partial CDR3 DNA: TGTGCCAGCAGCTACACAGGTAACTCTGAA.

This CDR3 reads CAVGETYEQYF. CDR3 bases read: TGTGCCGTGGGCGAGACCTACGAG. The chain is built from TRBV19 and TRBJ2-7; D is unclear. Read data end 3 residues before the CDR3 end; the end is taken from the germline J gene. V was trimmed by 11 bases and J by 2 bases, leaving 10 bases between them. The length of the CDR3 is 11 residues. The V gene's germline CDR1 is LNHDA and CDR2 SQIVND (reference sequence).

CDR3 region: CASSPYQGRTDTQYF. CDR3 bases read: TGTGCCAGCAGCCCCTATCAGGGGCGCACAGATACG. The J gene is TRBJ2-3, the V gene TRBV7-6, with a weak D call TRBD1 (6 bases). The read falls 3 residues short of the CDR3 end, and the missing part is taken from the germline J gene. Germline CDR1 reads SGHVS; CDR2 reads FNYEAQ. CDR3 length: 15 amino acids. V lost 5 bases to trimming and J lost 1 base, with 13 bases between them.

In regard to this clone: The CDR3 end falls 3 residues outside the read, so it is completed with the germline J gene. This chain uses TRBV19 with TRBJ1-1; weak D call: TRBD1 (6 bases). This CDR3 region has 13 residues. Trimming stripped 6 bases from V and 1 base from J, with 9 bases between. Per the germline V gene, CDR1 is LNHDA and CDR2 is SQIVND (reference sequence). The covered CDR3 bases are TGTGCCAGTAGCCGGGACAAGAACACTGAA. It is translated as CASSRDKNTE. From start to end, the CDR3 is CASSRDKNTEAFF.

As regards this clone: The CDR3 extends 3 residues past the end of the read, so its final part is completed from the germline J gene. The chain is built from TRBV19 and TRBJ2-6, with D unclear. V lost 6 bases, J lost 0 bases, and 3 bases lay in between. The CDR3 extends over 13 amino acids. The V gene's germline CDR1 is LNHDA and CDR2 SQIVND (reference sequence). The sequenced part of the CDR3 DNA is TGTGCCAGTAGGGCCTCTGGGGCCAACGTC. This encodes CASRASGANV. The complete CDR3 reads CASRASGANVLTF. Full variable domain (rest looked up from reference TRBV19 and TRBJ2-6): DGGITQSPKYLFRKEGQNVTLSCEQNLNHDAMYWYRQDPGQGLRLIYYSQIVNDFQKGDIAEGYSVSREKKESFPLTVTSAQKNPTAFYLCASRASGANVLTFGAGSRLTVL.

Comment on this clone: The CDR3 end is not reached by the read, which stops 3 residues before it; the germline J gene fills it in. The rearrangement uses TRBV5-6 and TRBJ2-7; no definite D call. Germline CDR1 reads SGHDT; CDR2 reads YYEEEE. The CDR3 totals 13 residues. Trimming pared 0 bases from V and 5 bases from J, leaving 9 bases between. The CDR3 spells CASSLVGRNEQYF. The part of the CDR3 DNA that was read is TGTGCCAGCAGCTTGGTCGGTCGAAACGAG.

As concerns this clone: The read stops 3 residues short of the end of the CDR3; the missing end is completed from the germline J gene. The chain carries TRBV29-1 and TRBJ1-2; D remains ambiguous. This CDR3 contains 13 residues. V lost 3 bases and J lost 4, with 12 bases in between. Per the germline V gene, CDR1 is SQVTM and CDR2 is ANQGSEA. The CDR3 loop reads CSVDNPTIYGYTF. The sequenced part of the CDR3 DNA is TGCAGCGTTGATAATCCCACAATCTATGGC.

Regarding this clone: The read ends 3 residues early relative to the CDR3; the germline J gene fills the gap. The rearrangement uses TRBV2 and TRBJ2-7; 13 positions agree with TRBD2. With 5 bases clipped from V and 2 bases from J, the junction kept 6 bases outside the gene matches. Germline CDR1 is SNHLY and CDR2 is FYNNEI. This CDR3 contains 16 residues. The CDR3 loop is CASSRLAGGLAYEQYF. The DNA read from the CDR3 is TGTGCCAGCAGTAGACTAGCGGGAGGTCTCGCCTACGAG. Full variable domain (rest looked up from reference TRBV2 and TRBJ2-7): EPEVTQTPSHQVTQMGQEVILRCVPISNHLYFYWYRQILGQKVEFLVSFYNNEISEKSEIFDDQFSVERPDGSNFTLKIRSTKLEDSAMYFCASSRLAGGLAYEQYFGPGTRLTVT.

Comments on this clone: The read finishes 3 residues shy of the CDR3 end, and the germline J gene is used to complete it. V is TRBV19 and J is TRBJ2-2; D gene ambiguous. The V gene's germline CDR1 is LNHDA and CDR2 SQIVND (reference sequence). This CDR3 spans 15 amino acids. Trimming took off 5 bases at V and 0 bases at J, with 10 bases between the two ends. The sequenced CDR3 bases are TGTGCCAGTAGTGAAGGGCAGACGAACACCGGGGAG. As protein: CASSEGQTNTGE. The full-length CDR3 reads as CASSEGQTNTGELFF.

CDR3 DNA (partial): TGCAGCGTTGAGCGGGGGGACCAAAGCACAGATACG. It translates to CSVERGDQSTDT. In full, the CDR3 is CSVERGDQSTDTQYF. The chain combines TRBV29-1 with TRBJ2-3; TRBD2 matches 8 bases. The read halts 3 residues ahead of the CDR3 end, with the missing end drawn from the germline J gene. The V segment lost 3 bases and the J segment 0 bases; nucleotides outside the gene matches: 5. Germline V lookup: CDR1 SQVTM, CDR2 ANQGSEA. The CDR3 is 15 amino acids.

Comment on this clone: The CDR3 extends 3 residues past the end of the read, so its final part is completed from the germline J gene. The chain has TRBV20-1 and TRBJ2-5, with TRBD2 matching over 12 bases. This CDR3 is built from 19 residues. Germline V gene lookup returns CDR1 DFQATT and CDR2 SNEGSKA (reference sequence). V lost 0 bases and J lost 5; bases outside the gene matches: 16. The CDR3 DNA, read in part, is TGCAGTGCTAGAGATTTCCGGCTAGCGGGGGGGCCGAGAGGGGAGACC. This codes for CSARDFRLAGGPRGET. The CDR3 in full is CSARDFRLAGGPRGETQYF.

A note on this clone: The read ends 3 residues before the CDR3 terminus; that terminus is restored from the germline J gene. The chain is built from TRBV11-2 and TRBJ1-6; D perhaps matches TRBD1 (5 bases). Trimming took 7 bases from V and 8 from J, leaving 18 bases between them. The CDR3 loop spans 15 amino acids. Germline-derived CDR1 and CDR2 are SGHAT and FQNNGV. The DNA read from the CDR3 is TGTGCCAGCACCGACCGTTTGGAAGGGGATTCACCC. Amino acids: CASTDRLEGDSP. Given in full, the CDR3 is CASTDRLEGDSPLHF.

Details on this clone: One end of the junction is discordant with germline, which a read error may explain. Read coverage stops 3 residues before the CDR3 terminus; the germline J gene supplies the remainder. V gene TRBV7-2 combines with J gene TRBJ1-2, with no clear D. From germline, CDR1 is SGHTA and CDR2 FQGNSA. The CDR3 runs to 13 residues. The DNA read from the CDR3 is TGTGCCAACAGCTTAGCGAGGGACTATGGC. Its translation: CANSLARDYG. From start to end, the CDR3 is CANSLARDYGYTF.

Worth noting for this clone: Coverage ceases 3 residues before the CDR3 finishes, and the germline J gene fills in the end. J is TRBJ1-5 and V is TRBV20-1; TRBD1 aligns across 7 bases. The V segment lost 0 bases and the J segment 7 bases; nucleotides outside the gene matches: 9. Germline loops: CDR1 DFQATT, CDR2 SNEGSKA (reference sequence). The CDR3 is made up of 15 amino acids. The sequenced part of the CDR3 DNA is TGCAGTGCTAGAGATTTAGCGTCAGGGGGGCAGCCC. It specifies CSARDLASGGQP. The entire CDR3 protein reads CSARDLASGGQPQHF.

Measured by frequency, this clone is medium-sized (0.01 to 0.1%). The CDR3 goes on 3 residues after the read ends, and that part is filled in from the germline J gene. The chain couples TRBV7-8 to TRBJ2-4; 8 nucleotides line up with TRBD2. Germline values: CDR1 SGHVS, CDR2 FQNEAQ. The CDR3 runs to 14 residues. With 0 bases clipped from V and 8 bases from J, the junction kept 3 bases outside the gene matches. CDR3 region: CASSLAGTRDIQYF. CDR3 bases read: TGTGCCAGCAGCTTAGCGGGGACTAGAGACATT. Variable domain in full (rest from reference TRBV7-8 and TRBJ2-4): GAGVSQSPRYKVAKRGQDVALRCDPISGHVSLFWYQQALGQGPEFLTYFQNEAQLDKSGLPSDRFFAERPEGSVSTLKIQRTQQEDSAVYLCASSLAGTRDIQYFGAGTRLSVL.

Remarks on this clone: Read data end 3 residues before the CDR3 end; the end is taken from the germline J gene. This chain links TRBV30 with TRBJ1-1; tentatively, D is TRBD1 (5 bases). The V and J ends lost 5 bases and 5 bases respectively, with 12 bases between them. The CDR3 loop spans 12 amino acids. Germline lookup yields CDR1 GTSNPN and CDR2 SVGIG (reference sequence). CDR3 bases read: TGTGCCTGGTCTTGGGGCCGGACTGAA. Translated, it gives CAWSWGRTE. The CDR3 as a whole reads CAWSWGRTEAFF.

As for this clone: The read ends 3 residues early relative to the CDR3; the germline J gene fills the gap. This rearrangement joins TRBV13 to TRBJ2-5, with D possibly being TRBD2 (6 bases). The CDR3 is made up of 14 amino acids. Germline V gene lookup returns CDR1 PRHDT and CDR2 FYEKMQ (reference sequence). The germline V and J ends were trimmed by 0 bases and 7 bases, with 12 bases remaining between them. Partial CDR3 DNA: TGTGCCAGCAGCTTAGGTGGAGGGCAGGGGACC. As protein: CASSLGGGQGT. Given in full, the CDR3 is CASSLGGGQGTQYF.

The CDR3 DNA, read in part, is TGCGCCAGCAGCTTGGGACAGGGCGGCACCGGGGAG. Translated: CASSLGQGGTGE. The complete CDR3 sequence is CASSLGQGGTGELFF. The J gene is TRBJ2-2, the V gene TRBV5-1; the match to TRBD1 covers 7 bases. From the germline J gene comes the end of the CDR3, since the read stops 3 residues before it. Germline CDR1 reads SGHRS; CDR2 reads YFSETQ. The CDR3 loop spans 15 amino acids. J was trimmed by 4 bases and V by 0 bases; bases with no gene match: 3.

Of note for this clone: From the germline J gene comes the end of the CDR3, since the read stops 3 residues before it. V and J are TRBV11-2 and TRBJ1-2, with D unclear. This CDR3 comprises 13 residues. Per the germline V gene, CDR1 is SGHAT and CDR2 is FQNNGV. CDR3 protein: CASSSRLKRGYTF. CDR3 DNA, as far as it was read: TGTGCCAGCAGCTCGCGTTTAAAACGGGGC.

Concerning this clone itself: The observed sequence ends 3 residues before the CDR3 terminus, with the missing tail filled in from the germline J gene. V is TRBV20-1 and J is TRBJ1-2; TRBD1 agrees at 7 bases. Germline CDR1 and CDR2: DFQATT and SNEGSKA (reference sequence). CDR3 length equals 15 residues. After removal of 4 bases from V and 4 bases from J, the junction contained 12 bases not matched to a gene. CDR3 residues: CSATTNRGAGYGYTF. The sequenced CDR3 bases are TGCAGTGCTACTACCAACAGGGGCGCCGGCTATGGC.

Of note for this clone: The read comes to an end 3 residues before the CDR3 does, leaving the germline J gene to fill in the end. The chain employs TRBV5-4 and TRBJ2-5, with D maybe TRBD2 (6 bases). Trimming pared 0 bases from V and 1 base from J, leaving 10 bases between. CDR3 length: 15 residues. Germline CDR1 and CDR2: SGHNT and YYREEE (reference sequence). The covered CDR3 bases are TGTGCCAGCAGCTTGGACGGGGGATCCCAAGAGACC. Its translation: CASSLDGGSQET. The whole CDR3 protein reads CASSLDGGSQETQYF.

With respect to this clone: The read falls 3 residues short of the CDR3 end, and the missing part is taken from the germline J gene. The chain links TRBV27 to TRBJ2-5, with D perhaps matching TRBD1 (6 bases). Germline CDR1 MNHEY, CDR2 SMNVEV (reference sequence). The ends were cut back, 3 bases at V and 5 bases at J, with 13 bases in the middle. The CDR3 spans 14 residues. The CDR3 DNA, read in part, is TGTGCCAGCAGTTTTATCAGGGGTGGGGAGACC. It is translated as CASSFIRGGET. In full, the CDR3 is CASSFIRGGETQYF.

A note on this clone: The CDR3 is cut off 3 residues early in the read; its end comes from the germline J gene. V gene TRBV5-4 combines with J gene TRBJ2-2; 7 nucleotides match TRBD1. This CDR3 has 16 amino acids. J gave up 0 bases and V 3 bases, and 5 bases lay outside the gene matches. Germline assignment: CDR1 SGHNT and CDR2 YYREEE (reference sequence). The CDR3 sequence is CASSSLGQSNTGELFF. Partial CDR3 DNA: TGTGCCAGCAGCTCATTGGGACAGTCGAACACCGGGGAG.

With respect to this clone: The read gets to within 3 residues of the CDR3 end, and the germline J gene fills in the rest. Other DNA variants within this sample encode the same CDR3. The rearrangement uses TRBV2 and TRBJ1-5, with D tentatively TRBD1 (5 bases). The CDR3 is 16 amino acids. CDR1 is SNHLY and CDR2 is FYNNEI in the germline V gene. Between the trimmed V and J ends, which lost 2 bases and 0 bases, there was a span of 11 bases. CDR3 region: CASSEQGSRSNQPQHF. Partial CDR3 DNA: TGTGCCAGCAGTGAACAGGGAAGTCGTAGCAATCAGCCC. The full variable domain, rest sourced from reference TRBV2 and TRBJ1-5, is EPEVTQTPSHQVTQMGQEVILRCVPISNHLYFYWYRQILGQKVEFLVSFYNNEISEKSEIFDDQFSVERPDGSNFTLKIRSTKLEDSAMYFCASSEQGSRSNQPQHFGDGTRLSIL.

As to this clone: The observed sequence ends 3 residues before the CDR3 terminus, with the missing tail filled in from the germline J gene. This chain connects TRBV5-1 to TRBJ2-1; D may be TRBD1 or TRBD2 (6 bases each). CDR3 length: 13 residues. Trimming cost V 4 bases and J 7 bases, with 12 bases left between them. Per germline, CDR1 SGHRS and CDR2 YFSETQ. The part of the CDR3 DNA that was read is TGCGCCAGCAGCGCGGGACAACCAAATGAG. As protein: CASSAGQPNE. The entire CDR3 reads CASSAGQPNEQFF.

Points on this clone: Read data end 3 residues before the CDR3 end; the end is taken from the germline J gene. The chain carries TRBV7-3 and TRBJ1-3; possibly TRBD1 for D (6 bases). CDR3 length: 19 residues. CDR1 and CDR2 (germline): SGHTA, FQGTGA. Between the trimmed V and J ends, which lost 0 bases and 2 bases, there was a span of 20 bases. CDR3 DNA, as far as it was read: TGTGCCAGCAGCTTAACTAAAACTCCGGGCGACAGGACTGGAAACACC. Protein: CASSLTKTPGDRTGNT. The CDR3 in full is CASSLTKTPGDRTGNTIYF.

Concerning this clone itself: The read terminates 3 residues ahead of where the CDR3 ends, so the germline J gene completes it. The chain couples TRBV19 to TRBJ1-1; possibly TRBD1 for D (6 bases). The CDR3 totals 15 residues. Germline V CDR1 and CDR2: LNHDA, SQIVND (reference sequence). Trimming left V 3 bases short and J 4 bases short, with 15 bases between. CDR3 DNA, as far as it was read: TGTGCCAGTAGTATCTCAGGCAGGGGAAGCACTGAA. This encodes CASSISGRGSTE. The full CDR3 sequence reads CASSISGRGSTEAFF.